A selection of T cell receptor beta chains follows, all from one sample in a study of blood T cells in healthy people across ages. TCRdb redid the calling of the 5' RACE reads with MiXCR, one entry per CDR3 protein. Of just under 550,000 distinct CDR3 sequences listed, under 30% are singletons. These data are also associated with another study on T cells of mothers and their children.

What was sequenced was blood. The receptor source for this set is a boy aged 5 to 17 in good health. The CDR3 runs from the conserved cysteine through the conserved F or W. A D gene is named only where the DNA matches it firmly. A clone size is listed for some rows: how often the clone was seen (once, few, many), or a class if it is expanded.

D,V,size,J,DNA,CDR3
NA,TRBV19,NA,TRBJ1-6,TGTGCCAGTAGTCTGGGGGAGTCTTCACCCCTCCACTTT,CASSLGESSPLHF
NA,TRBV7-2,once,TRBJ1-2,TGTGCCAGCAGCCCATCCCCTACTAACTATGGCTACACCTTC,CASSPSPTNYGYTF
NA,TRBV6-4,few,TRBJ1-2,TGTGCCAGCAGTGACCTGGACTCCGACTCCTCTGGCTACACCTTC,CASSDLDSDSSGYTF
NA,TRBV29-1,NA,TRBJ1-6,TGCAGCGTTGCGGACGGTTATAATTCACCCCTCCACTTT,CSVADGYNSPLHF
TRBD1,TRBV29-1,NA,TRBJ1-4,TGCAGCGTTGAAGTCCTGGGACAGGGTGAAAAACTGTTTTTT,CSVEVLGQGEKLFF
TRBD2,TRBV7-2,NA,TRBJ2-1,TGTGCCAGCAGCTTAGGAGGCGGGGGGGCCTACAATGAGCAGTTCTTC,CASSLGGGGAYNEQFF
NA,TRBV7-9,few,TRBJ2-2,TGTGCCAGCAGCTTGTTATCCGGAGGAGCCACCGGGGAGCTGTTTTTT,CASSLLSGGATGELFF
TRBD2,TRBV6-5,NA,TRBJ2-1,TGTGCCAGCAGTTACTCAAGCGGGGGAACCTACAATGAGCAGTTCTTC,CASSYSSGGTYNEQFF
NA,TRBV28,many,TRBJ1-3,TGTGCCAGCAGCTCTAGCCCGGCCATCTCTGGAAACACCATATATTTT,CASSSSPAISGNTIYF
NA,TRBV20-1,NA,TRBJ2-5,TGCAGTGCTAGAGTGGGGCCGAAACAAGAGACCCAGTACTTC,CSARVGPKQETQYF
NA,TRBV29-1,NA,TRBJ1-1,TGCAGCGTTGAAGATCAGGGGCTGACCACTGAAGCTTTCTTT,CSVEDQGLTTEAFF
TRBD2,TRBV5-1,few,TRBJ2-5,TGCGCCAGCAGCTTGTCAGGCGGGGGTGAAGAGACCCAGTACTTC,CASSLSGGGEETQYF
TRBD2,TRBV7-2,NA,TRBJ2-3,TGTGCCAGCAGCCGACAGCGGGAGCCCTACACAGATACGCAGTATTTT,CASSRQREPYTDTQYF
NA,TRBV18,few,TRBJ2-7,TGTGCCAGCTCACCCCCGAACAGAGGGCTCGACGAGCAGTACTTC,CASSPPNRGLDEQYF
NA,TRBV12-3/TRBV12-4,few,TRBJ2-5,TGTGCCAGCAGGCGATGGTCCGGGACCCAAGAAGAGACCCAGTACTTC,CASRRWSGTQEETQYF
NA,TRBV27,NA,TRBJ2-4,TGTGCCAGCAGGCCAGGGGAGGGCAAAAACATTCAGTACTTC,CASRPGEGKNIQYF
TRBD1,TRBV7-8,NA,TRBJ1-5,TGTGCCAGCAGAGAACAGGGGGATAACAATCAGCCCCAGCATTTT,CASREQGDNNQPQHF
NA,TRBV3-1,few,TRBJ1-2,TGTGCCAGCCGGATGGGGGGCGGTGGCTACACCTTC,CASRMGGGGYTF
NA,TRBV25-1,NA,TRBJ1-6,TGTGCCAGCACTGGACCAGGGTGGCATTCACCCCTCCACTTT,CASTGPGWHSPLHF
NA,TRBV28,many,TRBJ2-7,TGTGCCAGCATACCGGGGGGCCCATCCTACGAGCAGTACTTC,CASIPGGPSYEQYF
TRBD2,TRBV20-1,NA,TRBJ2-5,TGCAGTGCTAGAGACCTAGCGGGGGTCCAAGAGACCCAGTACTTC,CSARDLAGVQETQYF
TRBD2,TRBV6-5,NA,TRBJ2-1,TGTGCCAGCAGTTACTCGACTAGCGTGGACAATGAGCAGTTCTTC,CASSYSTSVDNEQFF
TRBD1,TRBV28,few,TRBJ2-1,TGTGCCAATTCCCGGGACAGAGTGTACAATGAGCAGTTCTTC,CANSRDRVYNEQFF
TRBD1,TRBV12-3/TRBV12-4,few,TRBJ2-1,TGTGCCAGCAGTCCTGAGGGACAGGGGAGCGTTGAGCAGTTCTTC,CASSPEGQGSVEQFF
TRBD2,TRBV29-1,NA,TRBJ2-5,TGCAGCGTTGAAGATGGGTTAGCGGGGGACCAAGAGACCCAGTACTTC,CSVEDGLAGDQETQYF
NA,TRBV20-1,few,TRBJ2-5,TGCAGTGCTAACCTACAGGGCCGTAACCAAGAGACCCAGTACTTC,CSANLQGRNQETQYF
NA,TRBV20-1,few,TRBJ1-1,TGCAGTGCTAGCCCGCACCCTTGGGCTTTCTTT,CSASPHPWAFF